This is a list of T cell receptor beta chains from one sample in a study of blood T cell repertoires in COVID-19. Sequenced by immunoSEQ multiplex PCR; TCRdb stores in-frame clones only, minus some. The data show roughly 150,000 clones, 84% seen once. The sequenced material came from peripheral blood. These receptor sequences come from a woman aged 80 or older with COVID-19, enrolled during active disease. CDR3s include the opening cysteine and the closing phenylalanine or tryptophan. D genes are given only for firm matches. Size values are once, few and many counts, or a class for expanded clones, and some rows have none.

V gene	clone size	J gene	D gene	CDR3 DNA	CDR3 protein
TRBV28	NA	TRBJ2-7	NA	TGTGCCAGCAGTTCACCTTATAGCGGGACAGCCTACGAGCAGTACTTC	CASSSPYSGTAYEQYF
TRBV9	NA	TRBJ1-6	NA	TGTGCCAGCAGCTTTCGGTCCTTCGGGACAAGTAATTCACCCCTCCACTTT	CASSFRSFGTSNSPLHF
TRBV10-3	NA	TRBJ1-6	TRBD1	TGTGCCATCAGTGTTGGGGGACAGGAAAATTCACCCCTCCACTTT	CAISVGGQENSPLHF
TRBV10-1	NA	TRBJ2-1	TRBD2	TGCGCCACCAGCGGGCTAGCGGGAGCGTCGTCCTACAATGAGCAGTTCTTC	CATSGLAGASSYNEQFF
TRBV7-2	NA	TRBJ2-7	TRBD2	TGTGCCAGCAGCTCCGGGAGGACCTACGAGCAGTACTTC	CASSSGRTYEQYF
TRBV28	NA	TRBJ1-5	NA	TGTGCCAGCAGACTACCCCCTTGGAGCAATCAGCCCCAGCATTTT	CASRLPPWSNQPQHF
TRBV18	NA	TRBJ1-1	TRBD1	TGTGCCAGCAAACAGGGGAGGAACACTGAAGCTTTCTTT	CASKQGRNTEAFF
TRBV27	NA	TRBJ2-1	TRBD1	TGTGCCAGCAGTACACAGGGGCCGGACGAGCAGTTCTTC	CASSTQGPDEQFF
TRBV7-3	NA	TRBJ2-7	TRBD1	TGTGCCAGCAGGAATCCCGGGACAGGGGGCTACGAGCAGTACTTC	CASRNPGTGGYEQYF
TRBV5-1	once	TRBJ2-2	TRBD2	TGCGCCAGCAGCTTCCTAGCGGGAGGGCAAACCGGGGAGCTGTTTTTT	CASSFLAGGQTGELFF
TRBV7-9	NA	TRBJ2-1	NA	TGTGCCAGCAGCTCCACTAATTTTGCCTACAATGAGCAGTTCTTC	CASSSTNFAYNEQFF
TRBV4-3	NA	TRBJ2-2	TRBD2	TGCGCCAGCAGCCAAGCTCTAGCGGGGGCCCCCTCGGGGGAGCTGTTTTTT	CASSQALAGAPSGELFF
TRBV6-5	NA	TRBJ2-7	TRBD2	TGTGCCAGCAGGCTAGCGGTGTCCTACGAGCAGTACTTC	CASRLAVSYEQYF
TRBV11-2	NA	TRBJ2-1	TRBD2	TGTGCCAGCAGCTTAGTGTCGTTTAGCGGGGATGAGCAGTTCTTC	CASSLVSFSGDEQFF
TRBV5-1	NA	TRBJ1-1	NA	TGCGCCAGCAGCTTGTGGCAGGGCAACACTGAAGCTTTCTTT	CASSLWQGNTEAFF
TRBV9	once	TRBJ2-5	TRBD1	TGTGCCAGCAGCGCTCGGACAGGGGGGAGCGAGACCCAGTACTTC	CASSARTGGSETQYF
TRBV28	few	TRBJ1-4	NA	TGTGCCAGCAGTTTTCCTCCCGAAAAACTGTTTTTT	CASSFPPEKLFF
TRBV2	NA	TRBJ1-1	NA	TGTGCCAGCACCCTTGTCCGGGACCCCGGGAGAGCTTTCTTT	CASTLVRDPGRAFF
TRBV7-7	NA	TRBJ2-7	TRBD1	TGTGCTAGCAGCTTAAGGGCAGGGGGCTCCTCCGAGCAGTACTTC	CASSLRAGGSSEQYF
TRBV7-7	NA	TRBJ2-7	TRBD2	TGTGCTAGCAGCTTAGATCCTAGCGGGTATAAATCCTGGCAGTACTTC	CASSLDPSGYKSWQYF
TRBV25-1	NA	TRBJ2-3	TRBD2	TGTGCCAGCACCCAAGCGGGGCTAGCGGTAGATACGCAGTATTTT	CASTQAGLAVDTQYF
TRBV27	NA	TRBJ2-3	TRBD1	TGTGCCAGCAGTTTTTGGGACAGGGGGAGGGCAGATACGCAGTATTTT	CASSFWDRGRADTQYF
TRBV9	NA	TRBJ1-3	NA	TGTGCCAGCAGCCCCGGGGTAGCAGGAAACACCATATATTTT	CASSPGVAGNTIYF
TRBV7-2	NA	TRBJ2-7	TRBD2	TGTGCCAGCAGCTTGAGGGTAGCGGGAGCCGACTACGAGCAGTACTTC	CASSLRVAGADYEQYF
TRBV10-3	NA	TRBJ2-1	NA	TGTGCCATCGGAAAGACTAATCCCCATGAGCAGTTCTTC	CAIGKTNPHEQFF
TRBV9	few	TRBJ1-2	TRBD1	TGTGCCAGCAGCGTAGAGGTGACAGGGGGCGACTATGGCTACACCTTC	CASSVEVTGGDYGYTF
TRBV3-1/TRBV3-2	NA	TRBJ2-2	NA	TGTGCCAGCAGCCCCTCGGGAGCCGGGGAGCTGTTTTTT	CASSPSGAGELFF
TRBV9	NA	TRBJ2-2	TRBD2	TGTGCCAGCAGCTCATCCTGGGGGAGGGCAAGCACCGGGGAGCTGTTTTTT	CASSSSWGRASTGELFF
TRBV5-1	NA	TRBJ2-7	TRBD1	TGCGCCAGCAGCTTCCGGGACAGAGCCTACGAGCAGTACTTC	CASSFRDRAYEQYF
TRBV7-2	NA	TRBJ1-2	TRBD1	TGTGCCAGCAGCTTATTGGGACAGGGCGCTAACTATGGCTACACCTTC	CASSLLGQGANYGYTF
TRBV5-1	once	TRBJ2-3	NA	TGCGCCAGCAGCACATCCGGGACATTTTCAGATACGCAGTATTTT	CASSTSGTFSDTQYF
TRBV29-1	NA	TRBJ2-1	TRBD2	TGCAGCGTTGAGGGCGGGAGGGCCCTCGGGTACAATGAGCAGTTCTTC	CSVEGGRALGYNEQFF
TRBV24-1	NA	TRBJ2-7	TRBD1	TGTGCCACCAGTGACACTACAGGGGGCCACTACGAGCAGTACTTC	CATSDTTGGHYEQYF
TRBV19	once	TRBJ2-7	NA	TGTGCCAGTAGTACAGGGCTCTACGAGCAGTACTTC	CASSTGLYEQYF
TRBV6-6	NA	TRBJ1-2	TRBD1	TGTGCCAGCAGAGGGACAGCCAGAGACTATGGCTACACCTTC	CASRGTARDYGYTF
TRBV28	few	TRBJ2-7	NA	TGTGCCAGCACAGTCCCCCAGCGGAACGAGCAGTACTTC	CASTVPQRNEQYF
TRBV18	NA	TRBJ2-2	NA	TGTGCCAGCTCACCACCGGGCCAGGGGTATACCTCATCGAACACCGGGGAGCTGTTTTTT	CASSPPGQGYTSSNTGELFF
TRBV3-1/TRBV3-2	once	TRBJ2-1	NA	TGTGCCAGCAGCCAAGTATTGGCTCCCTCCTACAATGAGCAGTTCTTC	CASSQVLAPSYNEQFF
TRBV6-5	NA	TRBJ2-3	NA	TGTGCCAGCATCCGGAGGGAGAGCGATACGCAGTATTTT	CASIRRESDTQYF
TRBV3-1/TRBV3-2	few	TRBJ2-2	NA	TGTGCCAGCAGCCAAGATGGGCCCGGGGTTAAACGGGACACCGGGGAGCTGTTTTTT	CASSQDGPGVKRDTGELFF
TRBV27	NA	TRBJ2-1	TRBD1	TGTGCCAGCAGTACGAGACAGGGGGGGGATGAGCAGTTCTTC	CASSTRQGGDEQFF
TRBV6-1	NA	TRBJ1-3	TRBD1	TGTGCCAGCAGTGAAGGTTTTGTGGGACAGGGGTCTGGAAACACCATATATTTT	CASSEGFVGQGSGNTIYF
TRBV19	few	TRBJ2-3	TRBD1	TGTGCCAGTAGTAAGGACAGGGGAGCGCAGTATTTT	CASSKDRGAQYF
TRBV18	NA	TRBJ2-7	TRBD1	TGTGCCAGCTCAACGGACAGGGGGCCTTACGAGCAGTACTTC	CASSTDRGPYEQYF
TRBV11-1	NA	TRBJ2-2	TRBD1	TGTGCCAGCAGCTGGCGACAGGGAACCGGGGAGCTGTTTTTT	CASSWRQGTGELFF